These 28 T cell receptor beta chains came from one sample sequenced in a study of blood T cell repertoires in COVID-19. This table comes from immunoSEQ multiplex PCR, and its TCRdb copy is limited to in-frame clones, with some not included. This sample has 95,000 to 110,000 clones, with 85% to 95% found just once. The specimen was peripheral blood. The origin of the receptors is a woman aged 25 to 39 with acute or convalescent COVID-19.

The chain has TRBV5-5 and TRBJ1-2, with 8 bases aligning to TRBD1. The germline V gene has CDR1 SGHKS and CDR2 YYEKEE (reference sequence). The CDR3 is made up of 17 amino acids. The V gene end was trimmed by 4 bases and the J gene end by 3 bases; junction bases not matched to a gene: 14. CDR3 nucleotide sequence: TGTGCCAGCAGCCCATCCCCGTGGACAGGGAGGGACTATGGCTACACCTTC. Its translation: CASSPSPWTGRDYGYTF.

Only one count was recorded for this clone. The chain joins TRBV6-2 or TRBV6-3 to TRBJ2-7; unclear D gene. Trimming pared 2 bases from V and 0 bases from J, leaving 11 bases between. The CDR3 contains 15 residues. CDR1 MNHEY and CDR2 SVGEGT come from the germline V gene. The CDR3 DNA is TGTGCCAGCAGTTACAGTGTCCGCAGCTCCTACGAGCAGTACTTC. Encoded protein: CASSYSVRSSYEQYF.

J is TRBJ2-7 and V is TRBV7-8, with D maybe TRBD2 (6 bases). Germline CDR1 and CDR2: SGHVS and FQNEAQ. The ends were cut back, 5 bases at V and 7 bases at J, with 15 bases in the middle. The CDR3 has 13 residues. The CDR3 protein is CASSPGVMGEQYF. The CDR3 DNA reads TGTGCCAGCAGCCCGGGGGTCATGGGGGAGCAGTACTTC.

The chain employs TRBV7-9 and TRBJ1-2, with no clear D. V was cut by 3 bases and J by 6 bases, with 8 bases left in between. The CDR3 is 12 residues long. CDR1 is SEHNR, CDR2 FQNEAQ, per germline (reference sequence). CDR3: CASSFGVDGYTF. The CDR3 DNA follows: TGTGCCAGCAGCTTCGGGGTGGATGGCTACACCTTC.

The chain has TRBV11-1 and TRBJ2-3, with 7 bases matching TRBD2. The CDR3 loop spans 15 amino acids. Trimming took 5 bases from V and 6 from J; bases not matched to a gene: 11. From germline, CDR1 is SGHAT and CDR2 FQDESV (reference sequence). CDR3 loop: CASSPVRSGDDTQYF. CDR3 DNA sequence: TGTGCCAGCAGCCCCGTTCGCAGCGGGGATGATACGCAGTATTTT.

This chain joins TRBV19 and TRBJ1-2; the match to TRBD1 covers 10 bases. Trimming removed 3 bases from V and 0 bases from J; junction bases left unmatched: 7. This CDR3 is built from 17 residues. Germline lookup yields CDR1 LNHDA and CDR2 SQIVND (reference sequence). The CDR3: CASSIKRDRGSNYGYTF. DNA of the CDR3: TGTGCCAGTAGTATCAAAAGGGACAGGGGCTCTAACTATGGCTACACCTTC.

The CDR3, as DNA: TGTGCCAGCAGTTTAGGGTCAGGGCGTGGCTACACCTTC. The encoded protein is CASSLGSGRGYTF. The genes are TRBV27 and TRBJ1-2; maybe TRBD1 (5 bases). Trimming cost V 2 bases and J 7 bases, with 11 bases left between them. The CDR3 has 13 amino acids. The germline V gene has CDR1 MNHEY and CDR2 SMNVEV (reference sequence).

The chain is built from TRBV12-3 or TRBV12-4 and TRBJ2-5; 7 bases are a match to TRBD2. The V and J ends lost 2 bases and 4 bases, in that order; junction bases with no gene match: 1. The CDR3 consists of 13 residues. The CDR3 coding sequence is TGTGCCAGCAGTTTACCGGGAGGAGAGACCCAGTACTTC. It yields the protein CASSLPGGETQYF.

J is TRBJ1-1 and V is TRBV7-9; D unclear. There are 15 residues in the CDR3. Per the germline V gene, CDR1 is SEHNR and CDR2 is FQNEAQ (reference sequence). Trimming took 4 bases from V and 0 from J, leaving 12 bases between them. The CDR3 DNA is TGTGCCAGCAGCTCGCGTGACAACATGAACACTGAAGCTTTCTTT. It yields the protein CASSSRDNMNTEAFF.

The chain combines TRBV2 with TRBJ2-1, with D possibly matching TRBD2 (6 bases). The CDR3 loop spans 14 amino acids. CDR1 and CDR2 (germline): SNHLY, FYNNEI. Trimming removed 10 bases at V and 5 bases at J, with 18 bases between. The CDR3 sequence: CAIPPEGGHNEQFF. CDR3 DNA: TGTGCCATCCCACCAGAGGGAGGACACAATGAGCAGTTCTTC.

This rearrangement joins TRBV19 to TRBJ1-4; D unresolved. The V gene's germline CDR1 is LNHDA and CDR2 SQIVND (reference sequence). V lost 2 bases, J lost 3 bases, and 10 bases lay in between. The CDR3 extends over 15 amino acids. The CDR3 DNA follows: TGTGCCAGTAGTATAAACGCGTGGTCTAATGAAAAACTGTTTTTT. This gives the protein CASSINAWSNEKLFF. The full variable domain, with the rest looked up from reference TRBV19 and TRBJ1-4, is DGGITQSPKYLFRKEGQNVTLSCEQNLNHDAMYWYRQDPGQGLRLIYYSQIVNDFQKGDIAEGYSVSREKKESFPLTVTSAQKNPTAFYLCASSINAWSNEKLFFGSGTQLSVL.

The chain has TRBV6-4 and TRBJ2-7, with 7 bases lining up with TRBD1. Looked up from germline, CDR1 is MRHNA and CDR2 is SNTAGT. V shed 6 bases, J shed 2 bases, and the junction held 19 bases outside the gene matches. CDR3 size: 18 residues. The CDR3 DNA sequence: TGTGCCAGCAGCCTATGGGACAGAATACTCGGGAAAACCTACGAGCAGTACTTC. This gives the protein CASSLWDRILGKTYEQYF.

This clone has only one observation. This rearrangement joins TRBV30 to TRBJ1-3; D is uncertain. There are 14 residues in the CDR3. CDR1 is GTSNPN and CDR2 is SVGIG in the germline V gene (reference sequence). V was shortened by 4 bases and J by 3 bases, with 13 bases between the two germline ends. CDR3 residues: CAWMGREHGNTIYF. CDR3 coding DNA: TGTGCCTGGATGGGGAGGGAACATGGAAACACCATATATTTT.

This clone was seen only a few times. The chain carries TRBV27 and TRBJ1-1; no reliable D call. CDR3 length: 13 amino acids. V was clipped by 3 bases and J by 3 bases, with 8 bases between them. Germline assignment: CDR1 MNHEY and CDR2 SMNVEV (reference sequence). The chain's CDR3 is CASSFTPDTEAFF. The CDR3 DNA is TGTGCCAGCAGTTTCACCCCGGACACTGAAGCTTTCTTT.

V is TRBV4-1 and J is TRBJ2-2; tentative D call: TRBD2 (6 bases). The CDR3 covers 19 residues. The germline gives CDR1 MGHRA, CDR2 YSYEKL. V shed 1 base and J shed 4 bases, with 22 bases lying between them. The CDR3 reads CASSQVPSTKRVGTGELFF. The CDR3 bases are TGCGCCAGCAGCCAAGTCCCCTCGACTAAGCGGGTCGGCACCGGGGAGCTGTTTTTT.

This sequence joins TRBV29-1 and TRBJ1-1, with 9 bases matching TRBD1. V shed 4 bases and J 4 bases; nucleotides not matched to a gene: 10. The CDR3 totals 15 residues. CDR1 is SQVTM and CDR2 is ANQGSEA in the germline V gene. The CDR3 spells CSVVGTGLRSTEAFF. The CDR3 DNA reads TGCAGCGTTGTAGGGACAGGGCTTAGGTCCACTGAAGCTTTCTTT.

The CDR3 here is CASRVQDRSYGYTF. CDR3 bases: TGTGCCAGTAGGGTTCAGGATCGGTCTTATGGCTACACCTTC. J is TRBJ1-2 and V is TRBV19; D uncertain. The ends were cut back, 6 bases at V and 5 bases at J, with 16 bases in the middle. Per germline, CDR1 LNHDA and CDR2 SQIVND (reference sequence). There are 14 residues in the CDR3.

The V call is TRBV30, the J call TRBJ1-2; the match to TRBD1 covers 9 bases. Germline assignment: CDR1 GTSNPN and CDR2 SVGIG (reference sequence). CDR3 length equals 13 residues. Trimming at V came to 3 bases and at J to 8 bases, leaving 7 bases not matched to a gene. This CDR3 is CAWSGGQGVGYTF. DNA for the CDR3: TGTGCCTGGAGCGGGGGACAGGGTGTGGGCTACACCTTC.

The rearrangement links TRBV9 to TRBJ1-1; 8 bases match TRBD1. The trim removed 3 bases at V and 0 bases at J, leaving 7 bases unmatched. The CDR3 loop spans 16 amino acids. Germline assignment: CDR1 SGDLS and CDR2 YYNGEE. CDR3 DNA: TGTGCCAGCAGCGCCGACAGGGGAACGATGAACACTGAAGCTTTCTTT. It specifies CASSADRGTMNTEAFF.

The chain has TRBV4-2 and TRBJ2-5; 11 nucleotides align to TRBD1. The CDR3 is 15 residues long. Germline V CDR1 and CDR2: LGHNA, YNFKEQ. Trimming at V came to 1 base and at J to 4 bases, leaving 2 bases not matched to a gene. CDR3 DNA sequence: TGTGCCAGCAGCCAAGCCGGGACAGGGGGAGAGACCCAGTACTTC. Translation: CASSQAGTGGETQYF.

The chain couples TRBV6-2 or TRBV6-3 to TRBJ2-7; possibly TRBD2 for D (6 bases). Germline V gene data show CDR1 as MNHEY and CDR2 as SVGEGT. The length of the CDR3 is 14 residues. Trimming removed 2 bases from V and 2 bases from J, with 10 bases in between. The DNA of the CDR3 is TGTGCCAGCAGTTACGTCGCGGGGACCTACGAGCAGTACTTC. It encodes CASSYVAGTYEQYF.

The rearrangement joins TRBV28 to TRBJ2-7; 8 positions agree with TRBD2. This CDR3 is 13 amino acids long. The trim removed 6 bases at V and 3 bases at J, leaving 4 bases unmatched. Looked up from germline, CDR1 is MDHEN and CDR2 is SYDVKM. DNA for the CDR3: TGTGCCAGCAGAGCGGGAGTCGTCTACGAGCAGTACTTC. It translates to CASRAGVVYEQYF.

The V call is TRBV7-9, the J call TRBJ2-7, with TRBD2 matching 10 bases. The CDR3 spans 16 residues. The trim removed 2 bases at V and 7 bases at J, leaving 11 bases unmatched. Germline V gene sequence: CDR1 SEHNR, CDR2 FQNEAQ (reference sequence). The CDR3 DNA reads TGTGCCAGCAGCTTAATGTTGCCTAGCGGGAGAGTTGAGCAGTACTTC. It specifies CASSLMLPSGRVEQYF.

In DNA form, the CDR3 reads TGTGCCAGCAGCTTGGACAGTAACAATCAGCCCCAGCATTTT. Translation: CASSLDSNNQPQHF. This chain connects TRBV5-6 to TRBJ1-5; the D is unclear. This CDR3 contains 14 residues. Germline V gene sequence: CDR1 SGHDT, CDR2 YYEEEE. With 0 bases removed from V and 3 bases from J, the gap between germline ends came to 7 bases.

In nucleotides, the CDR3 is TGCGCCAGCAGCAGGGGACTGCAAGAGACCCAGTACTTC. This translates into CASSRGLQETQYF. The chain has TRBV4-1 and TRBJ2-5, with D perhaps TRBD2 (6 bases). CDR1 and CDR2 (germline): MGHRA, YSYEKL. The ends were cut back, 5 bases at V and 2 bases at J, with 9 bases in the middle. This CDR3 is built from 13 residues.

This chain connects TRBV7-2 to TRBJ2-1, with 7 bases aligning to TRBD2. Germline trimming cut 1 base from V and 14 bases from J; bases unmatched to any gene: 11. The CDR3 sequence is 14 residues long. Germline lookup yields CDR1 SGHTA and CDR2 FQGNSA. The CDR3 loop is CASSLETAGGSKFF. CDR3 DNA sequence: TGTGCCAGCAGCTTAGAGACGGCTGGCGGGAGTAAGTTCTTC.

In this sample, this clone turned up once. V and J are TRBV7-2 and TRBJ1-2; a weak D match, TRBD1 (6 bases). V lost 6 bases and J 6 bases, leaving 23 bases between the germline ends. The CDR3 sequence is 16 residues long. Germline loops: CDR1 SGHTA, CDR2 FQGNSA. CDR3 DNA sequence: TGTGCCAGCAGGTTTGGTCCGGGACAAACAAAGGATGGCTACACCTTC. Protein sequence: CASRFGPGQTKDGYTF.

The rearrangement uses TRBV27 and TRBJ1-1; TRBD1 might be the D (6 bases). Germline CDR1 MNHEY, CDR2 SMNVEV (reference sequence). V was trimmed by 4 bases and J by 1 base, leaving 10 bases between them. CDR3 length equals 14 residues. CDR3 residues: CASSYLQGNTEAFF. The CDR3 nucleotides read TGTGCCAGCAGTTACCTACAGGGGAACACTGAAGCTTTCTTT.